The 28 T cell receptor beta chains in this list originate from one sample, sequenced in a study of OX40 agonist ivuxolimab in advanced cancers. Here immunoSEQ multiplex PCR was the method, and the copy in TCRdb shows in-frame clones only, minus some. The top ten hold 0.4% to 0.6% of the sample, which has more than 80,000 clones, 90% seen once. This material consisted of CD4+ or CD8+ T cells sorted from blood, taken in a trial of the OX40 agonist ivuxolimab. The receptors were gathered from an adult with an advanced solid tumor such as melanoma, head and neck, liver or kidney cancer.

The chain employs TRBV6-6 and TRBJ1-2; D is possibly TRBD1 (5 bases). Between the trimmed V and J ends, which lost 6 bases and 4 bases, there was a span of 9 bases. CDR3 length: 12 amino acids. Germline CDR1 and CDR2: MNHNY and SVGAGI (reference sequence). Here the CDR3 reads CASSPGTYGYTF. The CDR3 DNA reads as TGTGCCAGCAGCCCTGGGACCTATGGCTACACCTTC.

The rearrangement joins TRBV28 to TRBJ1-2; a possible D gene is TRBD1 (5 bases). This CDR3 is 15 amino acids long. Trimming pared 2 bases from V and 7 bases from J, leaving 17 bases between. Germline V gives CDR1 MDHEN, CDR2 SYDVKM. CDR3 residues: CASSLGFGGRPGYTF. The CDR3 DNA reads TGTGCCAGCAGTTTAGGGTTCGGGGGTAGACCTGGCTACACCTTC.

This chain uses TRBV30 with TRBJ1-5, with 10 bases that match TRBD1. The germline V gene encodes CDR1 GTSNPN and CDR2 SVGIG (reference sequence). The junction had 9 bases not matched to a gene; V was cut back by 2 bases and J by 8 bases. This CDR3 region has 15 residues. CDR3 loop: CAWSSGQGWREPQHF. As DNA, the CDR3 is TGTGCCTGGAGTTCGGGACAGGGGTGGAGGGAGCCCCAGCATTTT.

The CDR3 protein is CASSLRLAGVLAKNIQYF. The CDR3 DNA sequence: TGTGCCAGCAGTTTAAGACTAGCGGGGGTCCTAGCCAAAAACATTCAGTACTTC. The chain carries TRBV28 and TRBJ2-4; the match to TRBD2 covers 12 bases. Germline-derived CDR1 and CDR2 are MDHEN and SYDVKM. Germline trimming cut 2 bases from V and 0 bases from J; bases unmatched to any gene: 5. The CDR3 totals 18 residues.

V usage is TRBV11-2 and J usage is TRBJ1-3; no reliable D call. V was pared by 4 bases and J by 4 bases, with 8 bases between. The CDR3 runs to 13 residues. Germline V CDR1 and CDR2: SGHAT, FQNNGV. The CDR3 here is CASSSQVGNTIYF. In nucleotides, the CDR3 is TGTGCCAGCAGCTCCCAAGTGGGAAACACCATATATTTT.

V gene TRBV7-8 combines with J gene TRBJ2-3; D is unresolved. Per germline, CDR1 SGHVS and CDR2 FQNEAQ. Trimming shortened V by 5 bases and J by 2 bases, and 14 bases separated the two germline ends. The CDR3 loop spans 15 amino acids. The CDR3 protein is CASSLETAFTDTQYF. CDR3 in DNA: TGTGCCAGCAGCCTTGAGACGGCTTTCACAGATACGCAGTATTTT.

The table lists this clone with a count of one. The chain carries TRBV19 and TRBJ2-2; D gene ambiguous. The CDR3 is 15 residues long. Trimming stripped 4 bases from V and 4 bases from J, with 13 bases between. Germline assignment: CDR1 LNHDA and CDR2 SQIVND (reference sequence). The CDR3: CASSTRRLSTGELFF. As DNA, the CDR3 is TGTGCCAGTAGTACCCGACGGTTAAGCACCGGGGAGCTGTTTTTT. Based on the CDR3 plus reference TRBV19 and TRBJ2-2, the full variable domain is DGGITQSPKYLFRKEGQNVTLSCEQNLNHDAMYWYRQDPGQGLRLIYYSQIVNDFQKGDIAEGYSVSREKKESFPLTVTSAQKNPTAFYLCASSTRRLSTGELFFGEGSRLTVL.

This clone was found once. This CDR3 is CASSSHYSGNTIYF. The CDR3 DNA follows: TGTGCCAGCAGTTCCCATTACTCTGGAAACACCATATATTTT. The V and J genes are TRBV27 and TRBJ1-3; D gene uncertain. Germline lookup yields CDR1 MNHEY and CDR2 SMNVEV (reference sequence). This CDR3 region has 14 residues. V shed 4 bases and J shed 0 bases, with 7 bases lying between them.

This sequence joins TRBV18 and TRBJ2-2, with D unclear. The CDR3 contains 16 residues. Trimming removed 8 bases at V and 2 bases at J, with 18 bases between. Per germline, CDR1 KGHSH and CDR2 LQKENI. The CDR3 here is CASQTLVQANTGELFF. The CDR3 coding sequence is TGTGCCAGCCAAACCCTGGTTCAGGCAAACACCGGGGAGCTGTTTTTT.

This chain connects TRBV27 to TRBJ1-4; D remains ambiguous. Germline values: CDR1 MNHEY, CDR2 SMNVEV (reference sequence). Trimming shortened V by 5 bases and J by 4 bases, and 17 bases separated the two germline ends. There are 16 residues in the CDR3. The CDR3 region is CASSGGPAPFNEKLFF. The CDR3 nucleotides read TGTGCCAGCAGTGGCGGACCCGCACCCTTTAATGAAAAACTGTTTTTT.

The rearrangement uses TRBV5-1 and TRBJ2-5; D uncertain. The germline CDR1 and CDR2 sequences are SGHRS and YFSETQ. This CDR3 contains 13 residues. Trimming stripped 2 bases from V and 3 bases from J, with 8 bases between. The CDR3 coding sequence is TGCGCCAGCAGCTTTCGCAGCGAAGAGACCCAGTACTTC. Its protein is CASSFRSEETQYF.

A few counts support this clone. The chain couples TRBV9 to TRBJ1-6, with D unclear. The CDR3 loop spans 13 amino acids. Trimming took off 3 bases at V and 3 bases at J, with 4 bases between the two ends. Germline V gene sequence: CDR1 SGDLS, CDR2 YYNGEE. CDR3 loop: CASSGVYNSPLHF. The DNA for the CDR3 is TGTGCCAGCAGCGGTGTCTATAATTCACCCCTCCACTTT.

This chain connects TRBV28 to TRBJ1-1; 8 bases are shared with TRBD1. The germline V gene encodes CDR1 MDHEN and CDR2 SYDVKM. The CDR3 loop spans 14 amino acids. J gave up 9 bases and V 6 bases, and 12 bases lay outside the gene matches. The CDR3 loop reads CASRRDLQGGKAFF. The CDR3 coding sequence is TGTGCCAGCAGGCGGGACCTACAGGGGGGGAAAGCTTTCTTT.

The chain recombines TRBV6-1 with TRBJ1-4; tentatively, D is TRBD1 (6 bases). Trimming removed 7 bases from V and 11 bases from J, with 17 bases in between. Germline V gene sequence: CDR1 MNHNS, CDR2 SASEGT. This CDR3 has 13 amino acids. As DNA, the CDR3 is TGTGCCAGCACCCCCGACGGGGGGCTCAAACTGTTTTTT. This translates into CASTPDGGLKLFF.

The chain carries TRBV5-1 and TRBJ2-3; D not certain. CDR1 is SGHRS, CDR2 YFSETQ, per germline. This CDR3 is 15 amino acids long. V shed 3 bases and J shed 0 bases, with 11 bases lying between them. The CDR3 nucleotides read TGCGCCAGCAGCTCATCCGGGCCTAGCACAGATACGCAGTATTTT. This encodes CASSSSGPSTDTQYF. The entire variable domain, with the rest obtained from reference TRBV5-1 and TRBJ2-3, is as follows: KAGVTQTPRYLIKTRGQQVTLSCSPISGHRSVSWYQQTPGQGLQFLFEYFSETQRNKGNFPGRFSGRQFSNSRSEMNVSTLELGDSALYLCASSSSGPSTDTQYFGPGTRLTVL.

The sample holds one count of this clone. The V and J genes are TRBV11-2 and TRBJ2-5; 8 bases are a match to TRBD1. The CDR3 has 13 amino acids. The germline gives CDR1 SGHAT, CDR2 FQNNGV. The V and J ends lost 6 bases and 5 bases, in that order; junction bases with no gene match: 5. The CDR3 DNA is TGTGCCAGCAGGGCGACAGGGGTCGAGACCCAGTACTTC. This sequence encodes CASRATGVETQYF.

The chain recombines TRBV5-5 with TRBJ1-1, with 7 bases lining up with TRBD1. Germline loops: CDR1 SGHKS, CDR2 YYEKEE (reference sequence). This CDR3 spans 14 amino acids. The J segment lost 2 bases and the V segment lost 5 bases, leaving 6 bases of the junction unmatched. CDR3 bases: TGTGCCAGCAGACGGGGACAGTTTAACACTGAAGCTTTCTTT. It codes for CASRRGQFNTEAFF.

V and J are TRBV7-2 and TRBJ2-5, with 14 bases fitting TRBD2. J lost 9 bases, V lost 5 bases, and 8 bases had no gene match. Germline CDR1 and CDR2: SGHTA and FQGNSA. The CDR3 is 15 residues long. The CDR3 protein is CASSIGTSGGRAQYF. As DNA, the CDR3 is TGTGCCAGCAGCATCGGGACTAGCGGGGGTAGGGCCCAGTACTTC. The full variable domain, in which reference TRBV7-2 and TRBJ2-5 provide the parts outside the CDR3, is GAGVSQSPSNKVTEKGKDVELRCDPISGHTALYWYRQSLGQGLEFLIYFQGNSAPDKSGLPSDRFSAERTGGSVSTLTIQRTQQEDSAVYLCASSIGTSGGRAQYFGPGTRLLVL.

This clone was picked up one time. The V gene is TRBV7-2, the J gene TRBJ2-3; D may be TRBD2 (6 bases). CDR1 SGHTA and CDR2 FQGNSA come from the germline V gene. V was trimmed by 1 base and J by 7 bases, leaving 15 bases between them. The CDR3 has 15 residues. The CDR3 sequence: CASSLEGGVVYTQYF. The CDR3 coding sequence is TGTGCCAGCAGCTTAGAGGGCGGGGTCGTGTATACGCAGTATTTT.

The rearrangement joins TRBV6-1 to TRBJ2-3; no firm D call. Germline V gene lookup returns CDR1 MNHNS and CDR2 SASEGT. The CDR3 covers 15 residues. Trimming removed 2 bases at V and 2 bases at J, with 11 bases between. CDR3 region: CASSESVAPTDTQYF. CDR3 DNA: TGTGCCAGCAGTGAATCAGTAGCCCCCACAGATACGCAGTATTTT.

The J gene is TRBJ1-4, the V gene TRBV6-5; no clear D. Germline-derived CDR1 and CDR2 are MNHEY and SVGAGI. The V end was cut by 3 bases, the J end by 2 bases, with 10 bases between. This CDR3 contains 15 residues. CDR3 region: CASSYAGMTNEKLFF. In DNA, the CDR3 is TGTGCCAGCAGTTATGCGGGGATGACTAATGAAAAACTGTTTTTT.

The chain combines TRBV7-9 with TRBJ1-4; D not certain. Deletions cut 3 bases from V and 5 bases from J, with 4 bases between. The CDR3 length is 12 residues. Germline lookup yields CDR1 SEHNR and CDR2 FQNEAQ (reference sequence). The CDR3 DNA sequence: TGTGCCAGCAGCTTTGGAAATGAAAAACTGTTTTTT. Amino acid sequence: CASSFGNEKLFF. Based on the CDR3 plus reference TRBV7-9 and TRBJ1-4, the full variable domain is DTGVSQNPRHKITKRGQNVTFRCDPISEHNRLYWYRQTLGQGPEFLTYFQNEAQLEKSRLLSDRFSAERPKGSFSTLEIQRTEQGDSAMYLCASSFGNEKLFFGSGTQLSVL.

The chain's CDR3 is CASSLVRFNTGELFF. CDR3 coding DNA: TGTGCCAGCAGCTTAGTCAGGTTCAACACCGGGGAGCTGTTTTTT. V gene TRBV7-8 combines with J gene TRBJ2-2, with D unclear. The germline gives CDR1 SGHVS, CDR2 FQNEAQ. The germline V and J ends were trimmed by 1 base and 2 bases, with 8 bases remaining between them. The CDR3 has 15 residues.

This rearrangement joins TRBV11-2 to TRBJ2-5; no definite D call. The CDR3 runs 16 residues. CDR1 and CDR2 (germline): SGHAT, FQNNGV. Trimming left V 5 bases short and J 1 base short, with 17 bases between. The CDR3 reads CASSPPRPASQETQYF. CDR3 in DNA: TGTGCCAGCAGCCCCCCTCGACCAGCCAGCCAAGAGACCCAGTACTTC. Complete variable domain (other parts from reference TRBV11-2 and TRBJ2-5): EAGVAQSPRYKIIEKRQSVAFWCNPISGHATLYWYQQILGQGPKLLIQFQNNGVVDDSQLPKDRFSAERLKGVDSTLKIQPAKLEDSAVYLCASSPPRPASQETQYFGPGTRLLVL.

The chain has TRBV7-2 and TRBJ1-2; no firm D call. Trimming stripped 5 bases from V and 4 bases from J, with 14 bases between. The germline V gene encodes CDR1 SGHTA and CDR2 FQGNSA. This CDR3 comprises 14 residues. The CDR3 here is CASSLLGQTYGYTF. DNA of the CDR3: TGTGCCAGCAGCCTGCTAGGGCAGACCTATGGCTACACCTTC.

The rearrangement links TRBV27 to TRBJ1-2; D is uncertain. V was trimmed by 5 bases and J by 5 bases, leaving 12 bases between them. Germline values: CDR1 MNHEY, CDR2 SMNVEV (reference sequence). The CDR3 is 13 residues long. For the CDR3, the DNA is TGTGCCAGCAGTCCTCGGCCTGCTTATGGCTACACCTTC. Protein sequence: CASSPRPAYGYTF.

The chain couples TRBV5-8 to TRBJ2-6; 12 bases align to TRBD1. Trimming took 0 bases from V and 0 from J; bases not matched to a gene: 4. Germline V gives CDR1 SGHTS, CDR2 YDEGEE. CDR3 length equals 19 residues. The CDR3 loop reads CASSLDWDRGLSGANVLTF. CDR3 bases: TGTGCCAGCAGCTTGGACTGGGACAGGGGGCTCTCTGGGGCCAACGTCCTGACTTTC. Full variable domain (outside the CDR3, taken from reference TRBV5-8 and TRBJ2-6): EAGVTQSPTHLIKTRGQQATLRCSPISGHTSVYWYQQALGLGLQFLLWYDEGEERNRGNFPPRFSGRQFPNYSSELNVNALELEDSALYLCASSLDWDRGLSGANVLTFGAGSRLTVL.

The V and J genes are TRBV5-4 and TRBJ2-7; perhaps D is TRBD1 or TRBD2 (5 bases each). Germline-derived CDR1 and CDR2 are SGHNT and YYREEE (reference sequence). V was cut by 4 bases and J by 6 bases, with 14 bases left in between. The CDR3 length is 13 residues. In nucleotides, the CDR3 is TGTGCCAGCAGCCGGGACCAGGGCCGCGAGCAGTACTTC. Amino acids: CASSRDQGREQYF.